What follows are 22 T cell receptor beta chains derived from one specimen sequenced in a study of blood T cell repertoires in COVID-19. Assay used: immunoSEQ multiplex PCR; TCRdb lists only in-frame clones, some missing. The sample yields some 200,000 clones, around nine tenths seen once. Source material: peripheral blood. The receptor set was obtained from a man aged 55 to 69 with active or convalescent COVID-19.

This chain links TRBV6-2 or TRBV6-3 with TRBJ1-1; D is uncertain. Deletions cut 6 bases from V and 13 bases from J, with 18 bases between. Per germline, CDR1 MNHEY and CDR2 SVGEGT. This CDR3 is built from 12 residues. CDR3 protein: CASSMDGELGFF. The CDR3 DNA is TGTGCCAGCAGCATGGATGGGGAGTTAGGTTTCTTT.

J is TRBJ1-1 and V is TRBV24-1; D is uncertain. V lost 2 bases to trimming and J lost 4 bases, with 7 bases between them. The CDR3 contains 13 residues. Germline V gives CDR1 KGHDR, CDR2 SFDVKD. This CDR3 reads CATSDYGSTEAFF. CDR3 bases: TGTGCCACCAGTGATTATGGTAGCACTGAAGCTTTCTTT.

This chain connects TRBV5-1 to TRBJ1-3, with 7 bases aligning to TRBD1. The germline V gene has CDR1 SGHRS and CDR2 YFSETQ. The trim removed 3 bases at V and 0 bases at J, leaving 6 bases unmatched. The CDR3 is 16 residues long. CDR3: CASSSGTADSGNTIYF. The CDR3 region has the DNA TGCGCCAGCAGCTCGGGGACAGCCGACTCTGGAAACACCATATATTTT.

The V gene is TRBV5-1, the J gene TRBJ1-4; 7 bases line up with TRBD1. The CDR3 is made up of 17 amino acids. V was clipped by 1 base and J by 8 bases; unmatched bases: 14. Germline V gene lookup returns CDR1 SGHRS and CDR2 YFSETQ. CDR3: CASSLSPGNTQGEKLFF. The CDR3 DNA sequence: TGCGCCAGCAGCTTGAGTCCAGGGAATACACAGGGGGAAAAACTGTTTTTT.

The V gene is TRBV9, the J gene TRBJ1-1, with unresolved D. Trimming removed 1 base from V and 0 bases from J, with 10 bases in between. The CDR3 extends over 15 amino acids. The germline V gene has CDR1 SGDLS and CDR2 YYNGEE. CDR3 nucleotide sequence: TGTGCCAGCAGCGTAAATGCGTTCATGAACACTGAAGCTTTCTTT. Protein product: CASSVNAFMNTEAFF. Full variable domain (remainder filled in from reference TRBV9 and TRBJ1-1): DSGVTQTPKHLITATGQRVTLRCSPRSGDLSVYWYQQSLDQGLQFLIQYYNGEERAKGNILERFSAQQFPDLHSELNLSSLELGDSALYFCASSVNAFMNTEAFFGQGTRLTVV.

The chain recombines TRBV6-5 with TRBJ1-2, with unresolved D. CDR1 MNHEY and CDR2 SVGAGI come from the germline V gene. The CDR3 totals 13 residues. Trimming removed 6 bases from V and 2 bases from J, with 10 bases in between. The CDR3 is CASRSGSNYGYTF. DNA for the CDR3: TGTGCCAGCAGAAGCGGCAGCAACTATGGCTACACCTTC.

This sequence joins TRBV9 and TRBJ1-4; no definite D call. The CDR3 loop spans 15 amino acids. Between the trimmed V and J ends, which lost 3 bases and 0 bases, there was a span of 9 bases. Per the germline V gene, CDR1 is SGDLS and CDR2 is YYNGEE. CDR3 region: CASSASGATNEKLFF. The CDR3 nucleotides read TGTGCCAGCAGCGCCAGCGGTGCAACTAATGAAAAACTGTTTTTT.

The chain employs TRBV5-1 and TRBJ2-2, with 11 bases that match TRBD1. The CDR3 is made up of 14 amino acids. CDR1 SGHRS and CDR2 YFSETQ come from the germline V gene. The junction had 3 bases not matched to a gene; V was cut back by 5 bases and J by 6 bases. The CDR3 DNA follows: TGCGCCAGCAGACCGGGACAGGGGGCCGGGGAGCTGTTTTTT. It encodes CASRPGQGAGELFF.

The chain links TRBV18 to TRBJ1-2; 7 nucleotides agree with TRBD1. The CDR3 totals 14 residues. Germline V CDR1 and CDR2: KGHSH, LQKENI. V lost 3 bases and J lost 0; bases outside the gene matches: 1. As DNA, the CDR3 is TGTGCCAGCTCACCTGACAGGGCTAACTATGGCTACACCTTC. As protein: CASSPDRANYGYTF.

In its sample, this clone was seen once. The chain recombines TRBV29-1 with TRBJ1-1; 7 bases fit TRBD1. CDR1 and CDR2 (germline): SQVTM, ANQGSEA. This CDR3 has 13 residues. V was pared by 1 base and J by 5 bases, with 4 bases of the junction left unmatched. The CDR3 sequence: CSVEGTRGTEAFF. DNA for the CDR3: TGCAGCGTTGAAGGCACCAGGGGGACTGAAGCTTTCTTT.

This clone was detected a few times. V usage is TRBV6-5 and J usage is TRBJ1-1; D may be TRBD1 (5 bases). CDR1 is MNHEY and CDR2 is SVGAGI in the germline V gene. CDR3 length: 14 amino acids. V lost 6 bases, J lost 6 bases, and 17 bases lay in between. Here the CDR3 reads CASSTGTGSPEAFF. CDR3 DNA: TGTGCCAGCAGCACCGGGACCGGGAGCCCTGAAGCTTTCTTT.

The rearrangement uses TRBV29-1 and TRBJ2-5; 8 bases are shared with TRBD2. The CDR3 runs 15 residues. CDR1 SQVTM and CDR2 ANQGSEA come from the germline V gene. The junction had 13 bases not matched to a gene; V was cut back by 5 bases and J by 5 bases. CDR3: CSVQSRLAGGETQYF. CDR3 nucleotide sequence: TGCAGCGTTCAAAGCAGGCTAGCGGGTGGGGAGACCCAGTACTTC.

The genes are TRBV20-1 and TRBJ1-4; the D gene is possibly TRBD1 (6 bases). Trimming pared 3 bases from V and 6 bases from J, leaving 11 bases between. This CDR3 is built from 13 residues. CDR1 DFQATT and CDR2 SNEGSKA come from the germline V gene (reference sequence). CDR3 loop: CSASQGLDEKLFF. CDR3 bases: TGCAGTGCTAGTCAGGGGTTGGATGAAAAACTGTTTTTT.

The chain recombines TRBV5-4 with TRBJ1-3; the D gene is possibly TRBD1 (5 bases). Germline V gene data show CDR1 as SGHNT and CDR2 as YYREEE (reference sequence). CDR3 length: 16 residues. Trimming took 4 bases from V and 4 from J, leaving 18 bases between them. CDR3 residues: CASSIQGRARGNTIYF. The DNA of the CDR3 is TGTGCCAGCAGCATTCAGGGTCGCGCGAGAGGAAACACCATATATTTT.

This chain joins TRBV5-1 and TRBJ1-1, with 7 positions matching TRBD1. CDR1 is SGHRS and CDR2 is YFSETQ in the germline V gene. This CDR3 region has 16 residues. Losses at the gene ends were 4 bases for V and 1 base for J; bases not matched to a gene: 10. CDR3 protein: CASSPRYRGRNTEAFF. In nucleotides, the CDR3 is TGCGCCAGCAGCCCTCGCTACAGGGGACGGAACACTGAAGCTTTCTTT.

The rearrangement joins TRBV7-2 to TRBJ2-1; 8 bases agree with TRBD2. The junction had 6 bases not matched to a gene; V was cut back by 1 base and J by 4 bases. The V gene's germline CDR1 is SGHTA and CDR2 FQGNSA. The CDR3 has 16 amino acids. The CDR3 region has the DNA TGTGCCAGCAGCTTAGTCCAAGCGGGGGTTTACAATGAGCAGTTCTTC. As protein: CASSLVQAGVYNEQFF.

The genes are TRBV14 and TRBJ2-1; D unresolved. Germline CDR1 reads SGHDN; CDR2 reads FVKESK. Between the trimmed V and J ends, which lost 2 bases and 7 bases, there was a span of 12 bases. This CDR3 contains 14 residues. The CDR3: CASSQRQARNEQFF. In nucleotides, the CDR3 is TGTGCCAGCAGCCAAAGGCAGGCACGGAATGAGCAGTTCTTC.

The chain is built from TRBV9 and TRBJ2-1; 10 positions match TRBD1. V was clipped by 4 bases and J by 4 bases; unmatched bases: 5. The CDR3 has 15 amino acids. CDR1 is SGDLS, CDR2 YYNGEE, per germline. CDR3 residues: CASSLRQGAYNEQFF. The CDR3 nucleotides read TGTGCCAGCAGCCTCAGACAGGGGGCTTACAATGAGCAGTTCTTC.

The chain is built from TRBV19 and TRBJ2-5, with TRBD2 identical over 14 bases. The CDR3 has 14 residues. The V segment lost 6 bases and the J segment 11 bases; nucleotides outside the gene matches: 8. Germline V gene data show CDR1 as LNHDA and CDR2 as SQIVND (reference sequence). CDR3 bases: TGTGCCAGTAGCTCCGGGACTAGCGGGGGATCTCAGTACTTC. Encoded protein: CASSSGTSGGSQYF.

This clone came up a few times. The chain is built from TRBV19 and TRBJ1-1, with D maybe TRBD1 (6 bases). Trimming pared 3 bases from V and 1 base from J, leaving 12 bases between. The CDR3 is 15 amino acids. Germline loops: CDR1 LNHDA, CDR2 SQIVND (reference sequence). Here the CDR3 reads CASSMGQLRNTEAFF. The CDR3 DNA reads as TGTGCCAGTAGTATGGGACAACTACGGAACACTGAAGCTTTCTTT.

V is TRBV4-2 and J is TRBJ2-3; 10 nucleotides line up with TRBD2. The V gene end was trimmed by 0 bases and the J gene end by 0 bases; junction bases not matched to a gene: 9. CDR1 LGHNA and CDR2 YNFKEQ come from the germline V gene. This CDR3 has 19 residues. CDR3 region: CASSQDLAGGGASTDTQYF. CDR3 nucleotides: TGTGCCAGCAGCCAAGATTTAGCGGGGGGCGGAGCTAGCACAGATACGCAGTATTTT.

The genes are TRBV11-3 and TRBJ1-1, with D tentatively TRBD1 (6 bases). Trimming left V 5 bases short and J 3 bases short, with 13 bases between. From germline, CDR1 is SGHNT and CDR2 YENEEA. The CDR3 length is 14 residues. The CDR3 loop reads CASSPGGGHTEAFF. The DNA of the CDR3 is TGTGCCAGCAGCCCGGGCGGGGGCCACACTGAAGCTTTCTTT.